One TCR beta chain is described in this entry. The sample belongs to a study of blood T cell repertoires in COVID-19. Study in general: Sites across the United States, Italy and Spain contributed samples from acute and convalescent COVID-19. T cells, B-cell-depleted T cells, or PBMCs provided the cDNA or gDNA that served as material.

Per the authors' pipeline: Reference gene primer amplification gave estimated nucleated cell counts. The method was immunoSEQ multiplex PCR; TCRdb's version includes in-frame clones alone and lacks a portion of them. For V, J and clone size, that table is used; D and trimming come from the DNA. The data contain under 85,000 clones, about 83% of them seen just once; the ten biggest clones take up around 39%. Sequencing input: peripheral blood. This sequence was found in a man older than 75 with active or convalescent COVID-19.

The CDR3 protein is CASSTPREGIKNIQYF. CDR3 coding DNA: TGTGCCAGTAGTACCCCGAGGGAGGGGATCAAAAACATTCAGTACTTC. The chain joins TRBV19 to TRBJ2-4, with TRBD2 matching over 7 bases. The CDR3 is 16 amino acids. Germline CDR1 LNHDA, CDR2 SQIVND (reference sequence). Germline trimming cut 4 bases from V and 3 bases from J; bases unmatched to any gene: 9.